A single sample gave rise to the 10 T cell receptor beta chains below, sequenced in a study of PD-1 blockade in classical Hodgkin lymphoma (dated by TCRdb to 2019 to 2021). Library preparation employed the immunoSEQ multiplex PCR assay. The clones in this table, taken by TCRdb from immuneACCESS, are in-frame only. Not every clone is retained; where verified, under half of the shortfall comes from an unresolved V gene, and the cause of the rest is unknown. The sample table contains tens of thousands of clones; only one count was recorded for approximately 90% of them. The ten largest clones capture about 0.42% of the sample. The time point label here, explained by the study, means: newly diagnosed, previously untreated cHL patient sample. Using a Miltenyi CD4+ T cell isolation kit, CD4+ T cells were purified from thawed PBMCs through magnetic negative selection. Sequencing used CD4+ T cells from blood. The receptors derive from a human donor with classical Hodgkin lymphoma.

The chain is built from TRBV27 and TRBJ1-1; a possible D gene is TRBD1 (5 bases). CDR3 length equals 15 residues. The germline V gene encodes CDR1 MNHEY and CDR2 SMNVEV (reference sequence). V lost 6 bases, J lost 6 bases, and 20 bases lay in between. The DNA for the CDR3 is TGTGCCAGCAGGCAGATCACAGGCGGCCGGCCTGAAGCTTTCTTT. The encoded protein is CASRQITGGRPEAFF.

This rearrangement joins TRBV5-1 to TRBJ2-3; D is unresolved. The germline V gene encodes CDR1 SGHRS and CDR2 YFSETQ. Trimming took off 0 bases at V and 2 bases at J, with 13 bases between the two ends. This CDR3 region has 16 residues. The CDR3 DNA reads as TGCGCCAGCAGCTTGGTAGTGGCGGCGCCCACAGATACGCAGTATTTT. Its translation is CASSLVVAAPTDTQYF.

This clone was counted only a few times. CDR3 DNA: TGCGCCAGCAGCCAACAGGGGCTAGCCACAGATACGCAGTATTTT. Translated: CASSQQGLATDTQYF. This rearrangement joins TRBV4-1 to TRBJ2-3, with D perhaps TRBD1 (6 bases). The CDR3 sequence is 15 residues long. Germline V gene lookup returns CDR1 MGHRA and CDR2 YSYEKL. The germline V and J ends were trimmed by 2 bases and 2 bases, with 11 bases remaining between them.

This sequence joins TRBV5-1 and TRBJ2-3, with 13 nucleotides matching TRBD2. The CDR3 has 15 residues. Germline values: CDR1 SGHRS, CDR2 YFSETQ. The V and J ends lost 3 bases and 10 bases, in that order; junction bases with no gene match: 8. For the CDR3, the DNA is TGCGCCAGCAGCTCCGGAGGACTAGCGGGGGCCCCGCAGTATTTT. It specifies CASSSGGLAGAPQYF.

The chain uses TRBV25-1 and TRBJ1-1, with no clear D. CDR3 length: 11 amino acids. V was pared by 2 bases and J by 2 bases, with 0 bases between. Per the germline V gene, CDR1 is MGHDK and CDR2 is SYGVNS. The CDR3 region is CASSENTEAFF. CDR3 nucleotide sequence: TGTGCCAGCAGTGAAAACACTGAAGCTTTCTTT.

J is TRBJ1-3 and V is TRBV15, with D unresolved. Germline CDR1 reads LNHNV; CDR2 reads YYDKDF (reference sequence). This CDR3 has 16 residues. Trimming removed 0 bases at V and 0 bases at J, with 9 bases between. For the CDR3, the DNA is TGTGCCACCAGCAGAGATTTCGGGAGCTCTGGAAACACCATATATTTT. This translates into CATSRDFGSSGNTIYF.

The chain links TRBV30 to TRBJ2-5; 7 nucleotides agree with TRBD2. V shed 1 base, J shed 4 bases, and the junction held 0 bases outside the gene matches. Germline lookup yields CDR1 GTSNPN and CDR2 SVGIG (reference sequence). There are 12 residues in the CDR3. The CDR3 sequence: CAWSAGGETQYF. In DNA, the CDR3 is TGTGCCTGGAGTGCGGGGGGAGAGACCCAGTACTTC.

This rearrangement joins TRBV11-2 to TRBJ2-1; no clear D gene. Germline CDR1 reads SGHAT; CDR2 reads FQNNGV. The CDR3 extends over 14 amino acids. V lost 5 bases and J 8 bases, leaving 16 bases between the germline ends. CDR3 bases: TGTGCCAGCAGCCAAACCGCTATTTTAGATGAGCAGTTCTTC. It translates to CASSQTAILDEQFF.

J is TRBJ2-2 and V is TRBV14, with TRBD1 matching over 10 bases. This CDR3 has 18 amino acids. The germline CDR1 and CDR2 sequences are SGHDN and FVKESK. Trimming took 3 bases from V and 3 from J; bases not matched to a gene: 10. As DNA, the CDR3 is TGTGCCAGCAGCCAGGGCCCCGGGACAGGGGTCGACACCGGGGAGCTGTTTTTT. This translates into CASSQGPGTGVDTGELFF.

In nucleotides, the CDR3 is TGTGCCACCAGCCGAACAGAGAACACTGAAGCTTTCTTT. Encoded protein: CATSRTENTEAFF. The chain uses TRBV15 and TRBJ1-1, with unresolved D. V was cut by 5 bases and J by 1 base, with 8 bases left in between. Germline CDR1 LNHNV, CDR2 YYDKDF (reference sequence). The CDR3 length is 13 residues.